This T cell receptor beta chain originates from a study of beta chain features in type 1 diabetes. This clone has just a few counts. What it binds is unknown. Expressed TCRB transcripts were sequenced, since all the RNA that had been isolated was reverse transcribed. Profiled with immunoSEQ multiplex PCR; TCRdb holds only in-frame clones, not every one. The sample shows 250,000 to 400,000 clones, 12% to 15% of them seen only once. Findings and limits, study-wide: Patients showed naive, central memory and Treg TCRB repertoires that appeared more similar than those of healthy donors. VDJ junctions in type 1 diabetes patients carried more deletions and fewer insertions.

Germline trimming cut 11 bases from V and 6 bases from J; bases unmatched to any gene: 9. There are 13 residues in the CDR3. The germline gives CDR1 SNHLY, CDR2 FYNNEI. The receptor comes from a man aged 30 to 39 in good health. The V gene is TRBV2, the J gene TRBJ1-2, with 10 bases matching TRBD1. The sequenced sample consisted of central memory CD4+ T cells from blood. DNA for the CDR3: TGTGCCGGGAGACAGGGGGCCTTCGATGGCTACACCTTC. As protein: CAGRQGAFDGYTF.